A single sample gave rise to the 10 T cell receptor beta chains below, sequenced in a study of spatial heterogeneity in lung cancer. Their antigens are not known. From the 5' RACE reads, TCRdb called clonotypes with MiXCR, one entry per CDR3 protein. The sample holds around 3,600 distinct CDR3 sequences; roughly 6.9% are singletons and the top ten take 20%. Overall study findings and caveats: Mutation counts in tumors were tracked by counts of expanded intratumoral alpha and beta TCRs.

Regarding time point: sample taken at primary tumor resection. Sample: lung tumor tissue, taken at surgery. These receptors were obtained from a male donor with early-stage non-small cell lung cancer.

Sample share makes this clonotype medium-sized. A library prepared for alpha chains yielded this beta chain as an off-target read; its size is of little meaning. The CDR3 nucleotides read TGCAGTGCACCGGGACTAGCAGGGGGTACAGATACGCAGTATTTT. It codes for CSAPGLAGGTDTQYF. V gene TRBV20-1 combines with J gene TRBJ2-3; the match to TRBD2 covers 9 bases. The CDR3 has 15 residues. Trimming cost V 6 bases and J 3 bases; bases outside gene matches: 10. Germline CDR1 DFQATT, CDR2 SNEGSKA (reference sequence).

By sample fraction, this clonotype is medium-sized. This beta chain came through as a stray read in a library set up for alpha chains, and its size says little. This sequence joins TRBV10-3 and TRBJ2-5; weak D call: TRBD1 (6 bases). CDR3 length equals 12 residues. Germline loops: CDR1 ENHRY, CDR2 SYGVKD. V gave up 8 bases and J gave up 2 bases, with 9 bases separating them. The CDR3 loop is CAIADRQETQYF. CDR3 bases: TGTGCCATCGCAGACAGGCAAGAGACCCAGTACTTC.

This clonotype was seen ten or more times. The size of this beta chain means little, since it is a stray read in a library made for alpha chains. V is TRBV10-3 and J is TRBJ1-2; 7 positions agree with TRBD1. V trimming: 6 bases; J trimming: 2 bases; junction bases outside the gene matches: 3. Germline CDR1 ENHRY, CDR2 SYGVKD. The CDR3 is 13 residues long. The CDR3: CAIRDRKNYGYTF. CDR3 DNA: TGTGCCATCAGGGACAGGAAGAACTATGGCTACACCTTC.

By its share, this clonotype is large. A library prepared for alpha chains yielded this beta chain as an off-target read; its size is of little meaning. The CDR3 reads CASRDRTGGTYEQYF. CDR3 DNA sequence: TGTGCCAGCAGGGACCGGACAGGGGGTACCTACGAGCAGTACTTC. The rearrangement links TRBV6-6 to TRBJ2-7; 10 bases align to TRBD1. Looked up from germline, CDR1 is MNHNY and CDR2 is SVGAGI (reference sequence). The ends lost 6 bases at V and 2 bases at J; junction bases unmatched: 7. This CDR3 region has 15 residues.

This clonotype showed up many times. Since the library was made to target alpha chains, this beta chain is a stray read and its abundance is not meaningful. This chain uses TRBV9 with TRBJ2-7; TRBD1 agrees at 9 bases. Per germline, CDR1 SGDLS and CDR2 YYNGEE. The CDR3 runs to 16 residues. Trimming removed 0 bases from V and 7 bases from J; junction bases left unmatched: 11. CDR3 nucleotide sequence: TGTGCCAGCAGCGTAGAGACAGGGGGACTAACTCGGGAGCAGTACTTC. Translating gives CASSVETGGLTREQYF.

This clonotype was detected many times. This beta chain appears as a stray read in a library generated for alpha chains; its size is not informative. V gene TRBV6-5 combines with J gene TRBJ2-2; no clear D. Germline V CDR1 and CDR2: MNHEY, SVGAGI. With 2 bases removed from V and 0 bases from J, the gap between germline ends came to 16 bases. CDR3 length: 18 residues. CDR3 protein: CASSYDNWGSANTGELFF. CDR3 DNA sequence: TGTGCCAGCAGTTACGATAACTGGGGTTCCGCGAACACCGGGGAGCTGTTTTTT.

This clonotype turned up a few times. The size of this beta chain means little, since it is a stray read in a library made for alpha chains. The rearrangement uses TRBV6-4 and TRBJ1-1, with unresolved D. V was trimmed by 4 bases and J by 0 bases, leaving 6 bases between them. There are 13 residues in the CDR3. Germline V gene data show CDR1 as MRHNA and CDR2 as SNTAGT. CDR3 sequence (DNA): TGTGCCAGCAGTGTTTCGGTGAACACTGAAGCTTTCTTT. Its translation: CASSVSVNTEAFF.

This clonotype is classed as medium-sized. The library was built for alpha chains, so this beta chain is an off-target read and its size means little. The gene calls are TRBV6-2 or TRBV6-3 and TRBJ2-7, with no clear D. The CDR3 consists of 11 residues. Trimming stripped 10 bases from V and 6 bases from J, with 13 bases between. CDR1 and CDR2 from the germline V gene are MNHEY and SVGEGT. The CDR3 loop reads CATAEGLEQYV. The CDR3 DNA follows: TGTGCCACCGCCGAAGGGCTCGAGCAGTACGTC.

This clonotype is classed as large. Since the library was made to target alpha chains, this beta chain is a stray read and its abundance is not meaningful. The V call is TRBV3-1, the J call TRBJ2-2; D call uncertain. Germline assignment: CDR1 LGHDT and CDR2 YNNKEL (reference sequence). Trimming shortened V by 4 bases and J by 0 bases, and 12 bases separated the two germline ends. CDR3 size: 16 residues. In DNA form, the CDR3 reads TGTGCCAGCAGCCGATTAGGGTCCGCGAACACCGGGGAGCTGTTTTTT. Its translation: CASSRLGSANTGELFF.

This clonotype came up many times. With the library built for alpha chains, this beta chain is off target and its frequency is not meaningful. The chain joins TRBV7-2 to TRBJ1-5; perhaps TRBD1 as D (6 bases). The CDR3 covers 15 residues. The germline CDR1 and CDR2 sequences are SGHTA and FQGNSA. Deletions cut 1 base from V and 14 bases from J, with 21 bases between. CDR3 DNA: TGTGCCAGCAGCTTAGAGGGTCAGGGGACAACCATGGAGCATTTT. This translates into CASSLEGQGTTMEHF.